The clone carrying this T cell receptor (beta chain) was picked up many times. Its antigen is not known. TCRdb reprocessed the 5' RACE reads via MiXCR and lists one record per CDR3 protein. Of some 140,000 distinct CDR3 sequences in the sample, approximately 9.2% were seen once. The data were obtained in a study of CD8 T cells in ankylosing spondylitis. Study-level points and caveats: Reportedly, significant enrichment of disease-linked clones occurred in matched ankylosing spondylitis synovial fluid. Typical of ankylosing spondylitis blood, it appeared, was a TCR beta motif of under 10 highly homologous variants.

V lost 3 bases to trimming and J lost 4 bases; unmatched junction nucleotides: 8. The germline gives CDR1 DFQATT, CDR2 SNEGSKA (reference sequence). The length of the CDR3 is 15 residues. V and J are TRBV20-1 and TRBJ2-3; TRBD2 agrees at 9 bases. The sample consisted of synovial fluid, either unsorted or a sorted T cell fraction (not recorded which). The receptor's source is a male donor with ankylosing spondylitis. CDR3 residues: CSASSSGTGADTQYF. DNA for the CDR3: TGCAGTGCTAGCTCTAGCGGGACCGGTGCAGATACGCAGTATTTT.